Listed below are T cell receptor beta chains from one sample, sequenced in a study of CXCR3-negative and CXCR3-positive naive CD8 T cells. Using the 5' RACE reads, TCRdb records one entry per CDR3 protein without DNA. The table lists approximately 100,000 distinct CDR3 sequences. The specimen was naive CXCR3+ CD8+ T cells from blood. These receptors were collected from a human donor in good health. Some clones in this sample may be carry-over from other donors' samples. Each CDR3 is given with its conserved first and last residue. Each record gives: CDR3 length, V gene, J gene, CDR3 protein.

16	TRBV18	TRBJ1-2	CASSPQDVQKNYGYTF
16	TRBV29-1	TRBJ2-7	CSVEGSTGGISYEQYF
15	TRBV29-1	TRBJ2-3	CSVLGSSGSTDTQYF
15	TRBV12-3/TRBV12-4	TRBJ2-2	CASSLAGAYTGELFF
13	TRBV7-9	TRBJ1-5	CASSLGRDQPQHF
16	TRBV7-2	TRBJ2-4	CASSPRGGLAKNIQYF
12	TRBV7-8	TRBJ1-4	CASSPEGEKLFF
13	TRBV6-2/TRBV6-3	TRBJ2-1	CASRQGYGDEQFF
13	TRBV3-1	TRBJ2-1	CASSFDLSNEQFF
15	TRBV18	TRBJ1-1	CASSPPGQLGTEAFF
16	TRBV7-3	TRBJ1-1	CASSLLSPGESTEAFF
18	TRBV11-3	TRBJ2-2	CASSQNRVPSANTGELFF
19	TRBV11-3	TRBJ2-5	CASSTRLQGLSLYQETQYF
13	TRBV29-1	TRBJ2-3	CSVPEGNTDTQYF
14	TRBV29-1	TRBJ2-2	CSVVGHPNTGELFF
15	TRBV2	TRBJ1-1	CASSTAQGAGTEAFF
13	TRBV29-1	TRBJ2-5	CSVERDTQETQYF
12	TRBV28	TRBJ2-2	CASSSGTGELFF
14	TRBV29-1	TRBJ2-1	CSVVLSDSYNEQFF
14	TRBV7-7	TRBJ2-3	CASSSGQGEDTQYF
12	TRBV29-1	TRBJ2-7	CSVVQGEYEQYF
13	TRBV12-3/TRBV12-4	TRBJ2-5	CASRTGSEETQYF
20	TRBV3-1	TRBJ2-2	CASSPARGGGGYANTGELFF
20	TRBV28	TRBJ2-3	CASSLGNYPGQGIRRDTQYF
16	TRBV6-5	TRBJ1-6	CASSYSTGGDNSPLHF
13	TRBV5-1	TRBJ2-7	CASSSTQTYEQYF
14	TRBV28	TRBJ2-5	CASSKQRGEETQYF
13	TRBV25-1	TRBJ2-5	CASSEYVGETQYF
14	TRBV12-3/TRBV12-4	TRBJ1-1	CASALTGLNTEAFF
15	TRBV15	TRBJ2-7	CATSTKREGLDEQYF
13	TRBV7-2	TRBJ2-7	CASSSIPFGEQYF
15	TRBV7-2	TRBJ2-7	CASSLGSGGFYEQYF
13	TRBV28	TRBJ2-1	CASSLVPYNEQFF
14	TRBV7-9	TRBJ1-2	CASSLGDTNYGYTF
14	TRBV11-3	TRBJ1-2	CASSLTGTAYGYTF
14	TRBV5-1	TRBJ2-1	CASSRGLEDNEQFF
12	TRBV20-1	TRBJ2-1	CSARDQGFEQFF
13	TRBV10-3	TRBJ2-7	CAISEDSSYEQYF
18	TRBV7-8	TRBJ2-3	CASSLAGWLAGEADTQYF
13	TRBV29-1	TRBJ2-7	CSASGLAVYEQYF
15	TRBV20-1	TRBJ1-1	CSARDPLLGNTEAFF
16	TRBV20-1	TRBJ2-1	CSASGGAISSYNEQFF
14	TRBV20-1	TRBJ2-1	CSAPRDSNYNEQFF
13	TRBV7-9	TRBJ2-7	CASGDQSSYEQYF
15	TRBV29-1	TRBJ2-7	CSVALGLVNSYEQYF
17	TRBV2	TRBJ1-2	CASSFPGTAVGNYGYTF
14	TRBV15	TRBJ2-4	CATSLGGAKNIQYF
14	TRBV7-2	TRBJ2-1	CASSLGLGGGEQFF